This T cell receptor (beta chain) was captured by sequencing in a study of cytotoxic CD8 clonotypes in ibrutinib-treated CLL. Details on this clone: The antigen is not known.

Trimming shortened V by 1 base and J by 3 bases, and 24 bases separated the two germline ends. CDR1 is SGDLS, CDR2 YYNGEE, per germline. The CDR3 runs 19 residues. Broader study findings: Contraction or stability on treatment characterized the public clonotypes, which were uncommon.

This table comes from immunoSEQ multiplex PCR, and its TCRdb copy is limited to in-frame clones, with some not included. The sample includes about 120,000 clones, approximately 85% of them seen just once. Sequences were derived from PBMCs, sampled after 24 months of ibrutinib treatment. The gene calls are TRBV9 and TRBJ2-3; perhaps D is TRBD1 or TRBD2 (6 bases each). The clonotype comes from a human donor with chronic lymphocytic leukemia. The CDR3 is CASSVTQRGARHGTDTQYF. The CDR3 DNA reads as TGTGCCAGCAGCGTAACACAAAGGGGGGCTCGGCATGGTACAGATACGCAGTATTTT.